This entry concerns a single T cell receptor beta chain. Caucasian adults residing in Nashville, Tennessee made up all the donors. Genomic DNA for unsorted samples was obtained from around 97 million PBMCs. These data belong to a study of shared clonotypes between healthy human individuals. Researchers ran the assay at a deep level. Using ten immunoSEQ deep assay plates, investigators sequenced unsorted PBMC DNA. Clones were read by immunoSEQ multiplex PCR, and TCRdb kept only the in-frame ones, dropping some. The data contain hundreds of thousands of clones, around 77% of them seen just once; the ten biggest clones take up around 12%. The germline V gene has CDR1 SGHVS and CDR2 FNYEAQ. This CDR3 has 14 residues. After removal of 5 bases from V and 5 bases from J, the junction contained 3 bases not matched to a gene.

The sequence was collected from a woman aged 40-49 years in good health. Some clones in this sample may be carry-over from other donors' samples. The chain uses TRBV7-6 and TRBJ2-3; 11 positions match TRBD1. Sequencing was done on a sample of PBMCs. CDR3 DNA sequence: TGTGCCAGCAGCCGGACAGGGGGCAAAGATACGCAGTATTTT. This sequence encodes CASSRTGGKDTQYF.